The T cell receptor (beta chain) described here comes from a study of blood T cell repertoires in COVID-19. In the study overall: Sources were T cells, B-cell-depleted T cells, or PBMCs; the material itself was cDNA or gDNA.

Per the study methods: Nucleated cell number was recorded as an estimate derived from reference gene primer amplification. Generated by immunoSEQ multiplex PCR, the TCRdb table keeps only in-frame clones and is missing some. D and trimming were read from the DNA, whereas the V and J calls and clone size are those reported in that table. This table holds 300,000 to 400,000 clones, over 85% found once. V was clipped by 1 base and J by 2 bases; unmatched bases: 8. In germline, CDR1 is LGHNA, CDR2 YNFKEQ. The CDR3 length is 16 residues. Living in roughly 25 US areas, the participants were between roughly 18 and 90 years of age. Each recovered donor of Cohort 3 presented with two negative PCRs, clearance, or symptom resolution.

This TCR was sampled from a man aged 60-69 years who had recovered from COVID-19. V and J are TRBV4-2 and TRBJ2-7, with 7 bases fitting TRBD1. The sequenced material came from PBMCs or T cells enriched from blood (not recorded which). The CDR3 here is CASSQASRGTTYEQYF. DNA for the CDR3: TGTGCCAGCAGCCAAGCTTCCAGGGGGACCACCTACGAGCAGTACTTC.